A selection of T cell receptor beta chains follows, all from one sample in a study of blood T cell repertoires in COVID-19. Some clones are missing from TCRdb's copy, which holds only in-frame ones; the method was immunoSEQ multiplex PCR. The table records fewer than 250,000 clones, 85% to 90% of them present only once. The sample was peripheral blood. These receptors all stem from a woman aged 50 to 65 with acute or convalescent COVID-19. Each CDR3 is given with its conserved first and last residue. Each record gives: V gene, J gene, D gene, clone size, CDR3 protein, CDR3 DNA. The D gene is left open where the match is weak. A row's size may be missing; if present it is once, few, many or a size class.

TRBV2	TRBJ2-7	TRBD1	.	CASRRTGYEQYF	TGTGCCAGCAGGAGGACAGGCTACGAGCAGTACTTC
TRBV7-9	TRBJ2-3	.	few	CASSLGAGYTDTQYF	TGTGCCAGCAGCTTAGGGGCAGGGTACACAGATACGCAGTATTTT
TRBV19	TRBJ1-2	TRBD1	few	CASSTSRDRVAGYTF	TGTGCCAGTAGTACTTCTAGAGACAGGGTAGCTGGCTACACCTTC
TRBV6-5	TRBJ2-1	.	.	CASSYSGSSYNEQFF	TGTGCCAGCAGTTACTCTGGGAGCTCCTACAATGAGCAGTTCTTC
TRBV18	TRBJ1-1	.	.	CASSLGGQREAFF	TGTGCCAGCTCACTCGGGGGGCAGCGGGAAGCTTTCTTT
TRBV7-8	TRBJ2-7	TRBD2	few	CASSPRLAGDPYEQYF	TGTGCCAGCAGCCCGAGACTAGCGGGGGACCCCTACGAGCAGTACTTC
TRBV6-6	TRBJ2-1	TRBD2	.	CASRPGGTSYNEQFF	TGTGCCAGCAGGCCGGGGGGGACCTCCTACAATGAGCAGTTCTTC
TRBV13	TRBJ1-2	.	.	CASSLKARGVYGYTF	TGTGCCAGCAGCTTAAAAGCCAGGGGCGTCTATGGCTACACCTTC
TRBV11-3	TRBJ2-1	.	.	CASAFTGTSEQFF	TGTGCCAGCGCTTTCACCGGGACTTCTGAGCAGTTCTTC
TRBV4-3	TRBJ1-5	.	.	CASSQGGGGQPQHF	TGCGCCAGCAGCCAAGGTGGGGGGGGCCAGCCCCAGCATTTT
TRBV7-6	TRBJ2-7	.	few	CASSSRGLALEQYF	TGTGCCAGCAGCTCGCGAGGGCTAGCGCTCGAGCAGTACTTC
TRBV25-1	TRBJ2-7	.	few	CASSSFYEQYF	TGTGCCAGCAGCTCTTTCTACGAGCAGTACTTC
TRBV27	TRBJ2-3	.	.	CASSSVVFGDTQYF	TGTGCCAGCAGTTCGGTCGTATTCGGGGATACGCAGTATTTT
TRBV7-9	TRBJ2-5	TRBD2	once	CASSSTSVSETQYF	TGTGCCAGCAGCAGCACTAGCGTTAGCGAGACCCAGTACTTC
TRBV29-1	TRBJ2-2	TRBD2	.	CSAAGLAVDGELFF	TGCAGCGCTGCGGGACTAGCCGTAGACGGGGAGCTGTTTTTT
TRBV7-7	TRBJ2-5	TRBD1	few	CASSSGQKETQYF	TGTGCCAGCAGCTCGGGACAGAAAGAGACCCAGTACTTC
TRBV9	TRBJ2-3	.	.	CASSPPGTGPSTDTQYF	TGTGCCAGCAGCCCCCCCGGGACTGGTCCTAGCACAGATACGCAGTATTTT
TRBV7-3	TRBJ2-3	.	once	CASSYYGADTQYF	TGTGCCAGCAGCTACTACGGTGCAGATACGCAGTATTTT
TRBV3-1/TRBV3-2	TRBJ2-3	.	.	CASRREDTQYF	TGTGCCAGCAGACGAGAAGATACGCAGTATTTT
TRBV7-2	TRBJ2-2	.	.	CASSLKGPGTGELFF	TGTGCCAGCAGCCTAAAAGGTCCAGGGACCGGGGAGCTGTTTTTT
TRBV7-9	TRBJ1-2	.	.	CASSSGYGYTF	TGTGCCAGCAGCTCAGGGTATGGCTACACCTTC